Shown below are 22 T cell receptor beta chains from a single sample sequenced in a study of OX40 agonist ivuxolimab in advanced cancers. Profiling relied on immunoSEQ multiplex PCR, and the TCRdb table lists in-frame clones only, not all of them. The profile shows approximately 82,000 clones, 75% to 90% of them singletons. Sequences were derived from CD4+ or CD8+ T cells sorted from blood, sampled in a trial of the OX40 agonist ivuxolimab. These receptors originate from an adult with an advanced solid tumor such as melanoma, head and neck, liver or kidney cancer.

The chain employs TRBV6-4 and TRBJ1-2; D is uncertain. CDR1 is MRHNA, CDR2 SNTAGT, per germline. Trimming stripped 3 bases from V and 0 bases from J, with 8 bases between. This CDR3 comprises 14 residues. The CDR3 bases are TGTGCCAGCAGTGAGACGCGGACTAACTATGGCTACACCTTC. It specifies CASSETRTNYGYTF.

V is TRBV28 and J is TRBJ1-1, with 8 bases aligning to TRBD1. The CDR3 totals 14 residues. Germline lookup yields CDR1 MDHEN and CDR2 SYDVKM. The V and J ends lost 0 bases and 3 bases, in that order; junction bases with no gene match: 0. The CDR3 DNA is TGTGCCAGCAGTTTATGGGACAGGGACACTGAAGCTTTCTTT. It translates to CASSLWDRDTEAFF.

The rearrangement uses TRBV28 and TRBJ2-1; maybe TRBD2 (5 bases). Trimming removed 5 bases from V and 6 bases from J, with 11 bases in between. Germline assignment: CDR1 MDHEN and CDR2 SYDVKM. The CDR3 has 13 amino acids. CDR3 residues: CASSRGNTNEQFF. Here the CDR3 DNA reads TGTGCCAGCAGTCGAGGGAATACCAATGAGCAGTTCTTC.

V is TRBV6-5 and J is TRBJ1-1, with D maybe TRBD1 (5 bases). The CDR3 sequence is 13 residues long. Trimming took off 6 bases at V and 0 bases at J, with 8 bases between the two ends. CDR1 and CDR2 (germline): MNHEY, SVGAGI. This CDR3 is CASSRQLNTEAFF. CDR3 coding DNA: TGTGCCAGCAGCCGACAGTTGAACACTGAAGCTTTCTTT.

Of note for this clone: Other DNA variants within this sample encode the same CDR3. The J gene is TRBJ1-1, the V gene TRBV7-2; D is uncertain. This CDR3 region has 15 residues. Germline values: CDR1 SGHTA, CDR2 FQGNSA. The V end was cut by 1 base, the J end by 0 bases, with 9 bases between. CDR3: CASSLGGRLNTEAFF. DNA for the CDR3: TGTGCCAGCAGCTTAGGAGGGCGGCTGAACACTGAAGCTTTCTTT.

This chain connects TRBV4-1 to TRBJ2-5, with D unresolved. V was clipped by 0 bases and J by 7 bases, with 9 bases between them. Germline V gene data show CDR1 as MGHRA and CDR2 as YSYEKL. There are 13 residues in the CDR3. The chain's CDR3 is CASSQDDGMTQYF. The CDR3 DNA reads TGCGCCAGCAGCCAAGATGATGGGATGACCCAGTACTTC.

This clone showed up just once. The genes are TRBV18 and TRBJ1-1; D may be TRBD1 (6 bases). Germline V gene sequence: CDR1 KGHSH, CDR2 LQKENI. This CDR3 has 16 amino acids. The V and J ends lost 3 bases and 4 bases respectively, with 18 bases between them. DNA of the CDR3: TGTGCCAGCTCACCCCGAAGGGGGGGGGATGGCACTGAAGCTTTCTTT. Its protein product is CASSPRRGGDGTEAFF.

The chain links TRBV28 to TRBJ2-7; D remains unclear. Germline V gives CDR1 MDHEN, CDR2 SYDVKM. This CDR3 contains 15 residues. The ends were cut back, 4 bases at V and 0 bases at J, with 13 bases in the middle. CDR3 DNA: TGTGCCAGCAGTTCCCTCATGGGAAGCTCCTACGAGCAGTACTTC. Its protein is CASSSLMGSSYEQYF. Supplemented by reference TRBV28 and TRBJ2-7, the full variable domain reads DVKVTQSSRYLVKRTGEKVFLECVQDMDHENMFWYRQDPGLGLRLIYFSYDVKMKEKGDIPEGYSVSREKKERFSLILESASTNQTSMYLCASSSLMGSSYEQYFGPGTRLTVT.

The chain is built from TRBV28 and TRBJ1-6; D may be TRBD1 (5 bases). The V end lost 2 bases, the J end lost 10 bases, and 18 bases lay between the germline ends. Per germline, CDR1 MDHEN and CDR2 SYDVKM. The CDR3 has 16 residues. The CDR3 DNA follows: TGTGCCAGCAGTTTAAGGTCTGACAGCGGAGGCTCACCCCTCCACTTT. Translated, it gives CASSLRSDSGGSPLHF. The whole variable domain, filled in from reference TRBV28 and TRBJ1-6, reads DVKVTQSSRYLVKRTGEKVFLECVQDMDHENMFWYRQDPGLGLRLIYFSYDVKMKEKGDIPEGYSVSREKKERFSLILESASTNQTSMYLCASSLRSDSGGSPLHFGNGTRLTVT.

This clone was seen a single time. This rearrangement joins TRBV18 to TRBJ2-3; a possible D gene is TRBD2 (6 bases). V was pared by 5 bases and J by 0 bases, with 18 bases between. The CDR3 extends over 17 amino acids. The V gene's germline CDR1 is KGHSH and CDR2 LQKENI. Written as DNA, the CDR3 is TGTGCCAGCTCAAGGAGCATAGCGGAGTTAAGCACAGATACGCAGTATTTT. It encodes CASSRSIAELSTDTQYF.

J is TRBJ2-7 and V is TRBV2; D gene ambiguous. V shed 4 bases and J shed 3 bases, with 10 bases lying between them. Germline-derived CDR1 and CDR2 are SNHLY and FYNNEI. This CDR3 has 13 residues. CDR3 amino acids: CASSGGEYYEQYF. The CDR3 bases are TGTGCCAGCAGTGGAGGAGAGTACTACGAGCAGTACTTC.

The gene calls are TRBV5-6 and TRBJ1-1, with TRBD1 matching over 7 bases. The V gene end was trimmed by 3 bases and the J gene end by 0 bases; junction bases not matched to a gene: 5. The CDR3 loop spans 15 amino acids. CDR1 SGHDT and CDR2 YYEEEE come from the germline V gene. The CDR3, as DNA: TGTGCCAGCAGCTACATGGGACAGATGAACACTGAAGCTTTCTTT. Translated: CASSYMGQMNTEAFF.

The J gene is TRBJ2-3, the V gene TRBV28; D not resolved. The CDR3 contains 16 residues. Germline loops: CDR1 MDHEN, CDR2 SYDVKM. V lost 5 bases and J lost 0, with 15 bases in between. The CDR3 loop is CASSRIHRRSTDTQYF. CDR3 nucleotides: TGTGCCAGCAGTCGCATACACCGGAGAAGCACAGATACGCAGTATTTT.

The rearrangement uses TRBV30 and TRBJ1-3; possibly TRBD1 for D (6 bases). The CDR3 covers 16 residues. The V and J ends lost 7 bases and 1 base respectively, with 20 bases between them. The germline V gene has CDR1 GTSNPN and CDR2 SVGIG (reference sequence). The CDR3 sequence is CASSAGGPLSGNTIYF. The CDR3 DNA reads TGTGCCTCCTCCGCTGGGGGGCCACTATCTGGAAACACCATATATTTT.

CDR3 sequence (DNA): TGTGCCAGCAGCCAAGTGGGGACTAGCGGGGGGGCCCCAGATACGCAGTATTTT. Translating gives CASSQVGTSGGAPDTQYF. The rearrangement uses TRBV4-2 and TRBJ2-3, with TRBD2 matching over 16 bases. V was pared by 1 base and J by 4 bases, with 5 bases of the junction left unmatched. The CDR3 consists of 18 residues. Per germline, CDR1 LGHNA and CDR2 YNFKEQ.

The DNA of the CDR3 is TGTGCCAGCTCCCTTAACTTGGGGCAAGAGACCCAGTACTTC. Translation gives CASSLNLGQETQYF. The J gene is TRBJ2-5, the V gene TRBV7-2, with D unclear. V was clipped by 8 bases and J by 2 bases, with 15 bases between them. CDR3 size: 14 residues. The germline CDR1 and CDR2 sequences are SGHTA and FQGNSA. The variable domain in full, completed from reference TRBV7-2 and TRBJ2-5, reads GAGVSQSPSNKVTEKGKDVELRCDPISGHTALYWYRQSLGQGLEFLIYFQGNSAPDKSGLPSDRFSAERTGGSVSTLTIQRTQQEDSAVYLCASSLNLGQETQYFGPGTRLLVL.

The chain couples TRBV15 to TRBJ1-3; D not resolved. The germline gives CDR1 LNHNV, CDR2 YYDKDF (reference sequence). The CDR3 is 14 residues long. Trimming removed 2 bases at V and 0 bases at J, with 5 bases between. The CDR3 DNA reads as TGTGCCACCAGCAGACGGGCCTCTGGAAACACCATATATTTT. Encoded protein: CATSRRASGNTIYF.

This chain links TRBV30 with TRBJ1-3; maybe TRBD1 (5 bases). The CDR3 sequence is 15 residues long. Trimming stripped 1 base from V and 0 bases from J, with 10 bases between. CDR1 is GTSNPN and CDR2 is SVGIG in the germline V gene (reference sequence). CDR3 protein: CAWSGGMNSGNTIYF. As DNA, the CDR3 is TGTGCCTGGAGTGGGGGGATGAACTCTGGAAACACCATATATTTT.

This clone was counted a few times. This chain links TRBV6-5 with TRBJ1-5, with a possible D match to TRBD1 (5 bases). The length of the CDR3 is 14 residues. The ends were cut back, 2 bases at V and 5 bases at J, with 10 bases in the middle. The germline CDR1 and CDR2 sequences are MNHEY and SVGAGI. CDR3 sequence (DNA): TGTGCCAGCAGTTACAGGCGAGGGGATCAGCCCCAGCATTTT. It translates to CASSYRRGDQPQHF.

This chain connects TRBV28 to TRBJ1-5; D gene ambiguous. Germline values: CDR1 MDHEN, CDR2 SYDVKM. V was trimmed by 2 bases and J by 0 bases, leaving 20 bases between them. This CDR3 has 19 residues. CDR3 region: CASSLILLRSRGSNQPQHF. The CDR3 DNA is TGTGCCAGCAGTTTAATACTCCTCCGAAGCCGGGGTAGCAATCAGCCCCAGCATTTT.

J is TRBJ2-3 and V is TRBV7-2; 9 bases map to TRBD2. V was pared by 1 base and J by 7 bases, with 9 bases of the junction left unmatched. The CDR3 loop spans 16 amino acids. Germline CDR1 is SGHTA and CDR2 is FQGNSA. CDR3 amino acids: CASSLEAAGGGNTQYF. Here the CDR3 DNA reads TGTGCCAGCAGCTTAGAAGCAGCGGGGGGCGGAAATACGCAGTATTTT.

A remark on this clone: The sample holds other DNA sequences that translate to the same CDR3. The CDR3 region is CASSLGQGAGSPLHF. CDR3 bases: TGTGCCAGCAGCTTAGGACAGGGGGCCGGCTCACCCCTCCACTTT. V gene TRBV7-9 combines with J gene TRBJ1-6; 10 positions agree with TRBD1. The CDR3 contains 15 residues. CDR1 and CDR2 from the germline V gene are SEHNR and FQNEAQ (reference sequence). After removal of 1 base from V and 10 bases from J, the junction contained 4 bases not matched to a gene.